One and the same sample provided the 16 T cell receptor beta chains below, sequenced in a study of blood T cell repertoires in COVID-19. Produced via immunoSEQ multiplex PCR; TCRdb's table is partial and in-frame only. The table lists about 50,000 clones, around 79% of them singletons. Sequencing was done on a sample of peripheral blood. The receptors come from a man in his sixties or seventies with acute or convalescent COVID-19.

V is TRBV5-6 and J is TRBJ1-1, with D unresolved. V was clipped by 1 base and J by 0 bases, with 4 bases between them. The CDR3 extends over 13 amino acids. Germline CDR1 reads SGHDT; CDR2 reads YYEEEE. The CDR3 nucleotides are TGTGCCAGCAGCTTGCCGGTGAACACTGAAGCTTTCTTT. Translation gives CASSLPVNTEAFF.

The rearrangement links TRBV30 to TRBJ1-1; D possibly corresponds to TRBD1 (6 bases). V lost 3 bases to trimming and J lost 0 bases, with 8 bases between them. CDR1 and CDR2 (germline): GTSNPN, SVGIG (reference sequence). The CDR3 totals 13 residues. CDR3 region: CAWRQGLNTEAFF. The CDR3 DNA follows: TGTGCCTGGAGGCAGGGGTTGAACACTGAAGCTTTCTTT.

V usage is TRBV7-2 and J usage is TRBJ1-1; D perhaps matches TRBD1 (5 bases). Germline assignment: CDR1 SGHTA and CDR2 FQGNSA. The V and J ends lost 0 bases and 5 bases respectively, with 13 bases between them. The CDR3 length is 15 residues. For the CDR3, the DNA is TGTGCCAGCAGCTTAGCCTCTGGCAGGACAACTGAAGCTTTCTTT. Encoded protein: CASSLASGRTTEAFF.

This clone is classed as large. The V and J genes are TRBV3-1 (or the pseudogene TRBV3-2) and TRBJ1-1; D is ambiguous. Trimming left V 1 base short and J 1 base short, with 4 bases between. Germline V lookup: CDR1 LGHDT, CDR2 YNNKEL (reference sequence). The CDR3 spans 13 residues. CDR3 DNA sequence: TGTGCCAGCAGCCAAGGGAGGAACACTGAAGCTTTCTTT. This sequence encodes CASSQGRNTEAFF.

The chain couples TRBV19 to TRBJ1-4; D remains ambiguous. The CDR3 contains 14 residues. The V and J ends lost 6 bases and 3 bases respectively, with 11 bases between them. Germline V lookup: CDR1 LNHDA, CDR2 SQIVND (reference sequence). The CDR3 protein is CASRLIAANEKLFF. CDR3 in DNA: TGTGCCAGTAGGCTAATAGCGGCTAATGAAAAACTGTTTTTT.

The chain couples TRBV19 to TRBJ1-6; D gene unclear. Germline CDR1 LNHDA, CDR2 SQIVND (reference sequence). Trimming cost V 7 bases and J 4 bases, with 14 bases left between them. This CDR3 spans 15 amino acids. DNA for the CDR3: TGTGCCAGTATGATCGCCGGGAATTATAATTCACCCCTCCACTTT. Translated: CASMIAGNYNSPLHF.

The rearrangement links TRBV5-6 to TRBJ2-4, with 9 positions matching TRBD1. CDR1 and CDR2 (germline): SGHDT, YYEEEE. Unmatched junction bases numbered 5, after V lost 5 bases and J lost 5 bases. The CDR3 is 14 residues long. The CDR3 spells CASRAGTGQNIQYF. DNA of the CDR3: TGTGCCAGCAGGGCCGGGACAGGGCAAAACATTCAGTACTTC.

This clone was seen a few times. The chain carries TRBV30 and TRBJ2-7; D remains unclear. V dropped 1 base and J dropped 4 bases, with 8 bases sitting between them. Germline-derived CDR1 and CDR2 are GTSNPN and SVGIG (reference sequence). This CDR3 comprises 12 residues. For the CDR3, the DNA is TGTGCCTGGAGTGCACAAAAATACGAGCAGTACTTC. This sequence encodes CAWSAQKYEQYF.

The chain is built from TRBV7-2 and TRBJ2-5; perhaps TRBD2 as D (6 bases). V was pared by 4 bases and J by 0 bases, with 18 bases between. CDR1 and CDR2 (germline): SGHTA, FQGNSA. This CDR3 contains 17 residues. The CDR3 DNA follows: TGTGCCAGCAGCTCTCCCTTGGCGCGGGGCTACCAAGAGACCCAGTACTTC. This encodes CASSSPLARGYQETQYF.

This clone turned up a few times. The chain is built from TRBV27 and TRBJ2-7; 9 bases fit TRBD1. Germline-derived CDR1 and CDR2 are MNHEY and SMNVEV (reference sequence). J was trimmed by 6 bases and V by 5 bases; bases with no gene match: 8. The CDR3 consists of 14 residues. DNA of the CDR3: TGTGCCAGCAGTCCAAGGGACAGGGTGATCGAGCAGTACTTC. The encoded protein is CASSPRDRVIEQYF.

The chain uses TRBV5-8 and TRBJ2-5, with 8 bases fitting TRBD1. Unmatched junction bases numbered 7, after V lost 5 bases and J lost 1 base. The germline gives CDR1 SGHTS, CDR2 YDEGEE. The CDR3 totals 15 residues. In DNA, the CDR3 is TGTGCCAGCAGATCCGGGACAGGCTTCCAAGAGACCCAGTACTTC. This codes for CASRSGTGFQETQYF.

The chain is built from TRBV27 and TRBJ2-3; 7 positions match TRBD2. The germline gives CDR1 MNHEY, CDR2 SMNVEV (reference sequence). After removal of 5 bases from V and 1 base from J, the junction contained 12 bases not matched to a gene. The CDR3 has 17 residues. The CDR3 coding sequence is TGTGCCAGCAGTCCCTCGGGGGGAGGCGGTGGCACAGATACGCAGTATTTT. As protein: CASSPSGGGGGTDTQYF.

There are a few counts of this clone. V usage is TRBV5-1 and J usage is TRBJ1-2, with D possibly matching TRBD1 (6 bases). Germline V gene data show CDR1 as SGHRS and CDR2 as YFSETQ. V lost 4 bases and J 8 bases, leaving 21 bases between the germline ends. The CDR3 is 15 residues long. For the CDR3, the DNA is TGCGCCAGCAGCGAAGGGGGAGGGAACCCGGTAGGCTACACCTTC. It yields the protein CASSEGGGNPVGYTF.

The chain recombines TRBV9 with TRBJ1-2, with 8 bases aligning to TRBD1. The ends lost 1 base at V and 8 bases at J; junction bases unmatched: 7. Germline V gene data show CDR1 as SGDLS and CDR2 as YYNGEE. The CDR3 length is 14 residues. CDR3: CASSVLDRVGGYTF. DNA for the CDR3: TGTGCCAGCAGCGTACTGGACAGGGTTGGAGGCTACACCTTC.

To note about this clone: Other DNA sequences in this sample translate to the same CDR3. The CDR3 DNA sequence: TGTGCCAGCAGCTTTGCAGGGGAAGAGACCCAGTACTTC. Protein: CASSFAGEETQYF. V and J are TRBV7-3 and TRBJ2-5; perhaps TRBD1 as D (6 bases). This CDR3 comprises 13 residues. Germline lookup yields CDR1 SGHTA and CDR2 FQGTGA. Between the trimmed V and J ends, which lost 3 bases and 3 bases, there was a span of 8 bases.

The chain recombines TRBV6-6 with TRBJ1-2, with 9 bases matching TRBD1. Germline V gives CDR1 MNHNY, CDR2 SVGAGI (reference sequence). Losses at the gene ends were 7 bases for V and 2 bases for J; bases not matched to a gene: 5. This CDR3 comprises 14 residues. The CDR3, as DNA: TGTGCCAGCAATAGACAGGGGGACAACTATGGCTACACCTTC. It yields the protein CASNRQGDNYGYTF.